A single sample is the source of the 30 T cell receptor beta chains below, sequenced in a study of regulatory T cells in long-lasting Graves disease. According to the study, TCR beta libraries were built with iRepertoire HTBI primers and CDR3-region Arm-PCR. TCRdb recomputed calls from the multiplex PCR reads with MiXCR, one row per CDR3 protein. Altogether around 430,000 distinct CDR3 sequences are present, 20% to 25% being singletons, with the ten largest covering roughly 13%. Time point defined: persistent/refractory GD, antithyroid drugs over 5 years with positive TRAb. After RNA was extracted from PBMCs, the TCR library was made from it. This specimen was peripheral blood mononuclear cells (PBMCs), taken when the disease was refractory, from a patient treated with antithyroid drugs. These receptors all come from a female donor with Graves disease.

This clonotype has a count of ten or more. The chain has TRBV11-3 and TRBJ2-7; tentatively, D is TRBD2 (6 bases). The CDR3 covers 13 residues. In germline, CDR1 is SGHNT, CDR2 YENEEA. Trimming removed 7 bases from V and 5 bases from J, with 15 bases in between. The CDR3 loop reads CASTPRSGDEQYF. The CDR3 DNA reads as TGTGCCAGCACCCCGAGGTCGGGGGACGAGCAGTACTTC.

This clonotype was seen many times. The chain carries TRBV2 and TRBJ1-2, with 7 positions matching TRBD1. Trimming took 7 bases from V and 4 from J; bases not matched to a gene: 9. Germline lookup yields CDR1 SNHLY and CDR2 FYNNEI. This CDR3 is built from 14 residues. The CDR3 DNA sequence: TGTGCCAGCAACCCGGGACAGCCATTCTATGGCTACACCTTC. Encoded protein: CASNPGQPFYGYTF.

The genes are TRBV7-6 and TRBJ1-4, with TRBD1 matching 7 bases. J gave up 2 bases and V 3 bases, and 0 bases lay outside the gene matches. The germline V gene has CDR1 SGHVS and CDR2 FNYEAQ. The CDR3 loop spans 14 amino acids. DNA for the CDR3: TGTGCCAGCAGCTTCAGGGGGACTAATGAAAAACTGTTTTTT. Its protein product is CASSFRGTNEKLFF.

This clonotype has more than one count but fewer than ten. The V and J genes are TRBV30 and TRBJ2-7, with 9 positions matching TRBD1. V trimming: 3 bases; J trimming: 4 bases; junction bases outside the gene matches: 4. The CDR3 length is 13 residues. Germline values: CDR1 GTSNPN, CDR2 SVGIG (reference sequence). CDR3: CAWRGTGPYEQYF. The DNA for the CDR3 is TGTGCCTGGAGAGGGACAGGGCCTTACGAGCAGTACTTC.

This clonotype appeared a few times. This chain links TRBV19 with TRBJ1-1, with D hard to call. V lost 3 bases and J lost 6, with 11 bases in between. Germline V gene sequence: CDR1 LNHDA, CDR2 SQIVND (reference sequence). The CDR3 consists of 13 residues. The CDR3, as DNA: TGTGCCAGTAGTATTTTGGCTGGCCCTGAAGCTTTCTTT. It translates to CASSILAGPEAFF.

This clonotype was counted ten times or more. The rearrangement joins TRBV28 to TRBJ1-1; D is unclear. The CDR3 is made up of 17 amino acids. V was clipped by 2 bases and J by 1 base, with 17 bases between them. Per germline, CDR1 MDHEN and CDR2 SYDVKM. The CDR3 coding sequence is TGTGCCAGCAGTTTAGCTGGCGCCGTAGGAAGGAACACTGAAGCTTTCTTT. The encoded protein is CASSLAGAVGRNTEAFF.

This clonotype has only a few counts. The J gene is TRBJ1-4, the V gene TRBV4-3; D might be TRBD1 (6 bases). Per the germline V gene, CDR1 is LGHNA and CDR2 is YSLEER. The CDR3 runs 14 residues. The V end lost 4 bases, the J end lost 3 bases, and 9 bases lay between the germline ends. The CDR3, as DNA: TGCGCCAGCAGCCCAGGGGTGGCTAATGAAAAACTGTTTTTT. As protein: CASSPGVANEKLFF.

The chain recombines TRBV7-2 with TRBJ1-5; D not resolved. The V gene's germline CDR1 is SGHTA and CDR2 FQGNSA. Trimming removed 1 base from V and 5 bases from J, with 12 bases in between. This CDR3 is built from 15 residues. CDR3 nucleotide sequence: TGTGCCAGCAGCTTAGAGGTCAGCGTCGATCAGCCCCAGCATTTT. Translation: CASSLEVSVDQPQHF.

This clonotype occurred many times. This rearrangement joins TRBV3-1 to TRBJ1-4; weak D call: TRBD1 (5 bases). The CDR3 has 13 amino acids. Germline V lookup: CDR1 LGHDT, CDR2 YNNKEL (reference sequence). The V gene lost 2 bases and the J gene lost 8 bases, with 9 bases spanning the gap. In nucleotides, the CDR3 is TGTGCCAGCAGCCAACCGGGACGAGAAAAACTGTTTTTT. It translates to CASSQPGREKLFF.

This clonotype came up many times. The rearrangement uses TRBV6-2 or TRBV6-3 and TRBJ1-5; D perhaps matches TRBD1 (6 bases). This CDR3 spans 15 amino acids. V lost 6 bases and J 2 bases, leaving 14 bases between the germline ends. CDR1 and CDR2 from the germline V gene are MNHEY and SVGEGT. The CDR3, as DNA: TGTGCCAGCAGAAAAGGGGGTCAGGGCAATCAGCCCCAGCATTTT. Translated: CASRKGGQGNQPQHF.

The CDR3 spells CASSHRKGLAPRETQYF. CDR3 sequence (DNA): TGTGCCAGCAGTCACCGAAAAGGACTAGCGCCTAGGGAAACCCAGTACTTC. The J gene is TRBJ2-5, the V gene TRBV14; 9 nucleotides align to TRBD2. The CDR3 runs to 17 residues. CDR1 and CDR2 from the germline V gene are SGHDN and FVKESK. V shed 6 bases and J 8 bases; nucleotides not matched to a gene: 19.

The DNA for the CDR3 is TGCGCCAGCAGCCAAGAAGAGGACACTGAAGCTTTCTTT. Translated: CASSQEEDTEAFF. V gene TRBV4-3 combines with J gene TRBJ1-1; D not resolved. The germline V and J ends were trimmed by 0 bases and 3 bases, with 5 bases remaining between them. The CDR3 contains 13 residues. Germline V gene sequence: CDR1 LGHNA, CDR2 YSLEER.

The chain couples TRBV29-1 to TRBJ2-3, with D possibly matching TRBD2 (6 bases). The CDR3 length is 14 residues. Trimming stripped 7 bases from V and 1 base from J, with 15 bases between. In germline, CDR1 is SQVTM, CDR2 ANQGSEA. CDR3 sequence reads: CSARDSSGTDTQYF. The CDR3 DNA is TGCAGCGCAAGGGACTCCTCCGGCACAGATACGCAGTATTTT.

The chain links TRBV19 to TRBJ1-5, with D perhaps matching TRBD1 (5 bases). Germline lookup yields CDR1 LNHDA and CDR2 SQIVND (reference sequence). CDR3 length: 15 residues. The V gene lost 5 bases and the J gene lost 2 bases, with 13 bases spanning the gap. The CDR3 spells CASSAGRVGNQPQHF. Here the CDR3 DNA reads TGTGCCAGTAGTGCAGGGAGGGTGGGCAATCAGCCCCAGCATTTT.

Turning to this clonotype: This may come from a read error, since a much larger clone is one base off. The chain uses TRBV6-5 and TRBJ2-6, with a possible D match to TRBD1 (5 bases). This CDR3 is built from 17 residues. Germline lookup yields CDR1 MNHEY and CDR2 SVGAGI. This chain's CDR3 is CASSYSWSASGANVLIF. CDR3 DNA sequence: TGTGCCAGCAGTTACTCTTGGTCCGCCTCTGGGGCCAACGTCCTGATTTTC.

The genes are TRBV5-1 and TRBJ1-3; 7 positions match TRBD1. The CDR3 sequence is 14 residues long. Per germline, CDR1 SGHRS and CDR2 YFSETQ. The V gene end was trimmed by 5 bases and the J gene end by 4 bases; junction bases not matched to a gene: 6. DNA of the CDR3: TGCGCCAGCAGAGCCGGGACAGCCGGAAACACCATATATTTT. This codes for CASRAGTAGNTIYF. Full variable domain (outside the CDR3, taken from reference TRBV5-1 and TRBJ1-3): KAGVTQTPRYLIKTRGQQVTLSCSPISGHRSVSWYQQTPGQGLQFLFEYFSETQRNKGNFPGRFSGRQFSNSRSEMNVSTLELGDSALYLCASRAGTAGNTIYFGEGSWLTVV.

Comments on this clonotype: A read error may explain this, as a much larger clone is one base away. This chain links TRBV12-3 or TRBV12-4 with TRBJ2-2; either TRBD1 or TRBD2 may fit D (5 bases each). The CDR3 runs 14 residues. The CDR3 bases are TGTGCCAGCAGTCGGGGCCGGGGCGCCGGGGAGCTGCTTTTT. As protein: CASSRGRGAGELLF.

This clonotype has ten or more counts. The rearrangement links TRBV7-3 to TRBJ1-2; D remains unclear. The CDR3 covers 13 residues. V lost 5 bases to trimming and J lost 4 bases, with 11 bases between them. The germline gives CDR1 SGHTA, CDR2 FQGTGA. The CDR3 nucleotides are TGTGCCAGCAGCCTGCGGGATGGCTATGGCTACACCTTC. Translating it yields CASSLRDGYGYTF. The whole variable domain, filled in from reference TRBV7-3 and TRBJ1-2, reads GAGVSQTPSNKVTEKGKYVELRCDPISGHTALYWYRQSLGQGPEFLIYFQGTGAADDSGLPNDRFFAVRPEGSVSTLKIQRTERGDSAVYLCASSLRDGYGYTFGSGTRLTVV.

This clonotype was recorded at least ten times. V and J are TRBV6-1 and TRBJ1-6; 8 bases match TRBD1. Trimming at V came to 5 bases and at J to 13 bases, leaving 10 bases not matched to a gene. Germline CDR1 reads MNHNS; CDR2 reads SASEGT. The CDR3 spans 14 residues. CDR3 amino acids: CASSRLDRGRPLHF. CDR3 sequence (DNA): TGTGCCAGCAGTCGATTAGACAGGGGAAGGCCCCTCCACTTT.

The gene calls are TRBV7-6 and TRBJ2-3; D may be TRBD2 (6 bases). Germline V CDR1 and CDR2: SGHVS, FNYEAQ. CDR3 size: 13 residues. Trimming pared 5 bases from V and 8 bases from J, leaving 14 bases between. The CDR3 spells CASSALEEGTQYF. The DNA for the CDR3 is TGTGCCAGCAGCGCGTTGGAGGAGGGTACGCAGTATTTT.

This clonotype was counted between two and nine times. The chain couples TRBV7-8 to TRBJ1-4, with D uncertain. The V end was cut by 1 base, the J end by 0 bases, with 12 bases between. This CDR3 is 17 amino acids long. Germline CDR1 is SGHVS and CDR2 is FQNEAQ. CDR3 DNA: TGTGCCAGCAGCTTAGTAGGTCCGATGCCAACTAATGAAAAACTGTTTTTT. Its translation is CASSLVGPMPTNEKLFF.

This clonotype has just a few counts. The chain is built from TRBV6-2 or TRBV6-3 and TRBJ1-1; 7 bases agree with TRBD1. CDR1 and CDR2 (germline): MNHEY, SVGEGT. This CDR3 is 12 amino acids long. Unmatched junction bases numbered 8, after V lost 5 bases and J lost 11 bases. CDR3 coding DNA: TGTGCCAGCAGTACAGACAGGGTTTCGGCTTTCTTT. Residues: CASSTDRVSAFF.

This clonotype was picked up many times. This CDR3 is CSVGGQGHNWEAFF. The CDR3 nucleotides read TGCAGCGTCGGTGGACAGGGACATAACTGGGAAGCTTTCTTT. V is TRBV29-1 and J is TRBJ1-1; 8 nucleotides align to TRBD1. This CDR3 has 14 residues. CDR1 and CDR2 from the germline V gene are SQVTM and ANQGSEA. J was trimmed by 8 bases and V by 6 bases; bases with no gene match: 14.

The V and J genes are TRBV9 and TRBJ2-7; weak D call: TRBD1 (6 bases). Germline assignment: CDR1 SGDLS and CDR2 YYNGEE. This CDR3 has 15 residues. V shed 2 bases and J shed 5 bases, with 17 bases lying between them. The CDR3 spells CASSVRIPGVDEQYF. The CDR3 DNA reads as TGTGCCAGCAGCGTCAGAATCCCAGGGGTGGACGAGCAGTACTTC.

The sample holds many counts of this clonotype. CDR3 DNA: TGTGCCAGCAGTACCCGGCGGGGGACTAGCGGGTTTTCTGGGGCCAACGTCCTGACTTTC. Translating gives CASSTRRGTSGFSGANVLTF. V and J are TRBV12-3 or TRBV12-4 and TRBJ2-6; 12 positions agree with TRBD2. This CDR3 is 20 amino acids long. Trimming at V came to 5 bases and at J to 1 base, leaving 12 bases not matched to a gene.

This clonotype has a count of ten or more. V is TRBV28 and J is TRBJ2-7; 11 bases are shared with TRBD1. The junction had 5 bases not matched to a gene; V was cut back by 5 bases and J by 5 bases. The CDR3 is made up of 14 amino acids. Germline assignment: CDR1 MDHEN and CDR2 SYDVKM. The CDR3: CASSGQGAVDEQYF. For the CDR3, the DNA is TGTGCCAGCAGTGGACAGGGGGCTGTCGACGAGCAGTACTTC.

The CDR3 is CAHGGGQSGELFF. The CDR3 DNA sequence: TGTGCCCACGGGGGGGGCCAGTCCGGGGAGCTGTTTTTT. The V call is TRBV10-3, the J call TRBJ2-2, with TRBD2 identical over 8 bases. The CDR3 runs to 13 residues. Germline V gene sequence: CDR1 ENHRY, CDR2 SYGVKD. V lost 11 bases to trimming and J lost 6 bases; unmatched junction nucleotides: 8.

The chain is built from TRBV30 and TRBJ2-5; tentatively, D is TRBD2 (6 bases). Germline V gene data show CDR1 as GTSNPN and CDR2 as SVGIG (reference sequence). V dropped 2 bases and J dropped 4 bases, with 14 bases sitting between them. CDR3 length equals 14 residues. CDR3 residues: CAWSTRWGGETQYF. The DNA for the CDR3 is TGTGCCTGGAGTACCCGGTGGGGAGGAGAGACCCAGTACTTC.

The chain combines TRBV6-4 with TRBJ2-7, with a possible D match to TRBD1 (6 bases). CDR1 MRHNA and CDR2 SNTAGT come from the germline V gene. This CDR3 spans 12 amino acids. Deletions cut 6 bases from V and 3 bases from J, with 9 bases between. In DNA form, the CDR3 reads TGTGCCAGCAGGGACAGTAACTACGAGCAGTACTTC. Translated, it gives CASRDSNYEQYF.

J is TRBJ2-5 and V is TRBV19, with D maybe TRBD2 (5 bases). Germline V gene lookup returns CDR1 LNHDA and CDR2 SQIVND (reference sequence). This CDR3 comprises 14 residues. Trimming removed 5 bases from V and 3 bases from J, with 13 bases in between. DNA of the CDR3: TGTGCCAGTAGTGTGTCAGCGGCAAAAGAGACCCAGTACTTC. It yields the protein CASSVSAAKETQYF.